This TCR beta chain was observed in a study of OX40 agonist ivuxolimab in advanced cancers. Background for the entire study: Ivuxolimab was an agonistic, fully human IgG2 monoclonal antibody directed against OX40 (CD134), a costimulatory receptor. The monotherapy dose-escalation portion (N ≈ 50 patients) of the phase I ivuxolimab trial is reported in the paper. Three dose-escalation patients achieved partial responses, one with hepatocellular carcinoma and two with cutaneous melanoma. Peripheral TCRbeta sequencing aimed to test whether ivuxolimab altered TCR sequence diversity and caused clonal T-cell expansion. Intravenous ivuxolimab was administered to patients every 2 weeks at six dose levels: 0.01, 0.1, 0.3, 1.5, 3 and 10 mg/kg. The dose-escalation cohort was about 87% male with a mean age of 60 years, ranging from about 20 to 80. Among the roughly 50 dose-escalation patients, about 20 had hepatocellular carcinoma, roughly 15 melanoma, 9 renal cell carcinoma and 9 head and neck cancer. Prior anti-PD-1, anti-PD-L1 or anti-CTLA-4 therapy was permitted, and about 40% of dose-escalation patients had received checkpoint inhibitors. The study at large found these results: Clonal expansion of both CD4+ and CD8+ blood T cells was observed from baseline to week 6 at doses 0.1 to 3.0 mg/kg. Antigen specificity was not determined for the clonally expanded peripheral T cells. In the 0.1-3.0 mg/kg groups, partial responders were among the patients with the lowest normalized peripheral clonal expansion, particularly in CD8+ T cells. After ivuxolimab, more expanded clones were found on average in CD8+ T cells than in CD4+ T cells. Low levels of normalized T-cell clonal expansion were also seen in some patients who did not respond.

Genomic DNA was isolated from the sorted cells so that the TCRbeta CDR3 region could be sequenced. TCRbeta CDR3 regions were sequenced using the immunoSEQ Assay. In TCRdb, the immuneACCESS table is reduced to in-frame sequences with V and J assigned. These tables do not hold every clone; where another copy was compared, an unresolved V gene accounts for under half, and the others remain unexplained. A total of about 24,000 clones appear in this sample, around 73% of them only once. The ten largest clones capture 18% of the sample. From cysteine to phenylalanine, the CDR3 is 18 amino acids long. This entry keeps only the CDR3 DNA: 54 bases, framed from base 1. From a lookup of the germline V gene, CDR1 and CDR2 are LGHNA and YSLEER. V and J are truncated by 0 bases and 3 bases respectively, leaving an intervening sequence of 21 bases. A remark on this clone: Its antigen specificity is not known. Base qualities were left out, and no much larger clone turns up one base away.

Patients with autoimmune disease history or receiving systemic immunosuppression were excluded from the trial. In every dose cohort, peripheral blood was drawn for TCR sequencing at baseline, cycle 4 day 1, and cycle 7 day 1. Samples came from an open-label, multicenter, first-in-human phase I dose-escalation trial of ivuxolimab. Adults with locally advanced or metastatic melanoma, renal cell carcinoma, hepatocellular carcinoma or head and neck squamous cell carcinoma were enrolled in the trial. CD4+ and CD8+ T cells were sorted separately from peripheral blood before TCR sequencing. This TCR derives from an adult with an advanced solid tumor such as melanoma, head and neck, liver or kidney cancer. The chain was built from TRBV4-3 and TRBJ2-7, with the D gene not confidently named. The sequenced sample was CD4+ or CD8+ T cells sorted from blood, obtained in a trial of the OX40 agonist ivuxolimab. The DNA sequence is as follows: TGCGCCAGCAGCCAAGAGATCGCGCAGTTCGGTCAAGGCTACGAGCAGTACTTC. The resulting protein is CASSQEIAQFGQGYEQYF.